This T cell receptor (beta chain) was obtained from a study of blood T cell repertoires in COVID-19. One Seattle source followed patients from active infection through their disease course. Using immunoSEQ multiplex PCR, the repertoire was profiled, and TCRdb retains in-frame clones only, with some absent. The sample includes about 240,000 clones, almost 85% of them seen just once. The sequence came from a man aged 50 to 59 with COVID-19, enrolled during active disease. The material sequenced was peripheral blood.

The CDR3 nucleotides read TGTGCCAGCAGCTTAAATGTCCTAGCGGGGGAGGCCGGGGAGCTGTTTTTT. Residues: CASSLNVLAGEAGELFF. This chain links TRBV11-3 with TRBJ2-2, with TRBD2 matching 10 bases. Germline CDR1 is SGHNT and CDR2 is YENEEA. The CDR3 runs 17 residues. The J segment lost 6 bases and the V segment lost 2 bases, leaving 9 bases of the junction unmatched.